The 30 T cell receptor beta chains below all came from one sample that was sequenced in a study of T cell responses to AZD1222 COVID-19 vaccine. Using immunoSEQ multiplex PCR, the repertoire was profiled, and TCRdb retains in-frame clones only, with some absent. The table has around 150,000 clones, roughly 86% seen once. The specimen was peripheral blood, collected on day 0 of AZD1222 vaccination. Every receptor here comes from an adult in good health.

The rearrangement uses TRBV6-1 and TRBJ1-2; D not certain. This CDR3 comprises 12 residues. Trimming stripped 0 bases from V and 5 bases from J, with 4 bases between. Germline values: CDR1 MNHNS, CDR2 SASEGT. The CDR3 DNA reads TGTGCCAGCAGTGAAGCAGGGTATGGCTACACCTTC. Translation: CASSEAGYGYTF.

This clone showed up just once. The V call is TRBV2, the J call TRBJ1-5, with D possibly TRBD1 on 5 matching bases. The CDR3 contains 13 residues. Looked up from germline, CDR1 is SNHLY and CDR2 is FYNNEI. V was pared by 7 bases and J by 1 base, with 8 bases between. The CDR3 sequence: CASNRQSNQPQHF. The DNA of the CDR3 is TGTGCCAGCAACAGACAGAGCAATCAGCCCCAGCATTTT.

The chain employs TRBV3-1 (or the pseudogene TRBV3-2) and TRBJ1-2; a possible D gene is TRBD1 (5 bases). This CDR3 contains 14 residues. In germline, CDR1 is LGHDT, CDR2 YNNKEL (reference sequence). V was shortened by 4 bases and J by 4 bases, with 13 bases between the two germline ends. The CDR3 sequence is CASSPPGAFYGYTF. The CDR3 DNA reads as TGTGCCAGCAGCCCCCCTGGGGCCTTCTATGGCTACACCTTC.

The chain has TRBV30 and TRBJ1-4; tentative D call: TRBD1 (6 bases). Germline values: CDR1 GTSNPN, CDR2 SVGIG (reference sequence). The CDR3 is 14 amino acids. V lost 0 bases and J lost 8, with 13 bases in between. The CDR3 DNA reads TGTGCCTGGAGTGTACAGGCAGGGGCCGAAAAACTGTTTTTT. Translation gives CAWSVQAGAEKLFF.

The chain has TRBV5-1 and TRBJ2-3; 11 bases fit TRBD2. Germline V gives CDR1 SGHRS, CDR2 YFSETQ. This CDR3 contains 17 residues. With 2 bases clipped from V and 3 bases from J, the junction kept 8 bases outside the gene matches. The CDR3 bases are TGCGCCAGCAGCTTCACACTAGCGGGGGCCTCAACAGATACGCAGTATTTT. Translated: CASSFTLAGASTDTQYF.

CDR3 in DNA: TGTGCCAGCAGCCTAGGACAGGGCCCATCCTACGAGCAGTACTTC. As protein: CASSLGQGPSYEQYF. The chain employs TRBV7-8 and TRBJ2-7, with 8 bases aligning to TRBD1. Germline values: CDR1 SGHVS, CDR2 FQNEAQ. J was trimmed by 1 base and V by 5 bases; bases with no gene match: 7. The CDR3 spans 15 residues. The full variable domain, its missing parts supplied by reference TRBV7-8 and TRBJ2-7, is GAGVSQSPRYKVAKRGQDVALRCDPISGHVSLFWYQQALGQGPEFLTYFQNEAQLDKSGLPSDRFFAERPEGSVSTLKIQRTQQEDSAVYLCASSLGQGPSYEQYFGPGTRLTVT.

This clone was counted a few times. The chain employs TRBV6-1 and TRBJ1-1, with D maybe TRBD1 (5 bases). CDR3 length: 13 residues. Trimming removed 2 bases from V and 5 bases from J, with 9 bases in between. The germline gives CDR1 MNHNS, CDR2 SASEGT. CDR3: CASSEWGGTEAFF. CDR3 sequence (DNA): TGTGCCAGCAGTGAATGGGGGGGGACTGAAGCTTTCTTT.

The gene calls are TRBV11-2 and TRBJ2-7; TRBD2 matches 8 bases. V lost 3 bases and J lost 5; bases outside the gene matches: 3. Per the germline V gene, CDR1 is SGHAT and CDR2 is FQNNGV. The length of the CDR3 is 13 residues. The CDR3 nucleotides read TGTGCCAGCAGCTTGGGACTAGGTAACGAGCAGTACTTC. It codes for CASSLGLGNEQYF.

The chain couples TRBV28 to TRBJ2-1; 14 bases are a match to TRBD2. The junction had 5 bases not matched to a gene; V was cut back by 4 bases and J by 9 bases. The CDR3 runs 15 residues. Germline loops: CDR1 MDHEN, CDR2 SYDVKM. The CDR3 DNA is TGTGCCAGCAGTTGGGGACTAGCGGGAGTTGGTGAGCAGTTCTTC. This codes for CASSWGLAGVGEQFF.

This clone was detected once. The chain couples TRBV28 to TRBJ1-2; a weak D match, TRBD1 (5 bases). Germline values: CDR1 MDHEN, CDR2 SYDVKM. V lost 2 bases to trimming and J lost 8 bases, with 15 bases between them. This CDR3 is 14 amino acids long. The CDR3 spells CASSLKGVPRGYTF. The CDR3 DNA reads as TGTGCCAGCAGTTTAAAAGGGGTTCCGCGGGGCTACACCTTC.

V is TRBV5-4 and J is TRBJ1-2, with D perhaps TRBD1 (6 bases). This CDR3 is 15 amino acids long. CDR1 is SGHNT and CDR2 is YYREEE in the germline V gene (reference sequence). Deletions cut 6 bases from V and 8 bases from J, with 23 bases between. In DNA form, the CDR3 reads TGTGCCAGCAACCAATATTCGACAGGCGTGAGGGGCTACACCTTC. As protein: CASNQYSTGVRGYTF.

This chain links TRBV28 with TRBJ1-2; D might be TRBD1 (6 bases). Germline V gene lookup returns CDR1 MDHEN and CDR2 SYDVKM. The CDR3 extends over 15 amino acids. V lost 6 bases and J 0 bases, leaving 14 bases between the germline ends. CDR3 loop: CASRLQDRTNYGYTF. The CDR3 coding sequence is TGTGCCAGCAGACTCCAGGACAGAACTAACTATGGCTACACCTTC.

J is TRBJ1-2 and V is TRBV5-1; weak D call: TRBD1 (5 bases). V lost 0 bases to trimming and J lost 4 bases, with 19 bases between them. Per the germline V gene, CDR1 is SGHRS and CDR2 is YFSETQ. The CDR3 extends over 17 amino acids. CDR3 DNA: TGCGCCAGCAGCTTGGTCGCCCGTTCGGCAGGGACCTATGGCTACACCTTC. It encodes CASSLVARSAGTYGYTF.

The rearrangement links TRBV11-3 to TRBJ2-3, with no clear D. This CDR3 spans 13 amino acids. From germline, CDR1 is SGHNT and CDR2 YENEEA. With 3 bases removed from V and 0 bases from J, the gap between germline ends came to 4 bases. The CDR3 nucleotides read TGTGCCAGCAGCTTGGAGAGCACAGATACGCAGTATTTT. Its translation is CASSLESTDTQYF.

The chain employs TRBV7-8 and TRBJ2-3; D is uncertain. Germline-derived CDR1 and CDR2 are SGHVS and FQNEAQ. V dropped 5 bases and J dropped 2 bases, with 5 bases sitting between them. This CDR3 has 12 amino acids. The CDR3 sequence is CASSPSTDTQYF. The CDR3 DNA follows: TGTGCCAGCAGCCCGTCCACAGATACGCAGTATTTT.

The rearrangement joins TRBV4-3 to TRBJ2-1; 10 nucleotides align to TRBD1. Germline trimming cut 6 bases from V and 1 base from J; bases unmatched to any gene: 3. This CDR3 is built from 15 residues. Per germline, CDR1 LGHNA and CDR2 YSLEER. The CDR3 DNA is TGCGCCAGCAGTCAGGACAGGGGGTCCTACAATGAGCAGTTCTTC. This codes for CASSQDRGSYNEQFF.

The CDR3 loop reads CAISESTGVVGGYTF. The CDR3 DNA reads as TGTGCCATCAGTGAGTCGACAGGGGTGGTTGGTGGCTACACCTTC. The rearrangement uses TRBV10-3 and TRBJ1-2; 8 nucleotides align to TRBD1. The CDR3 sequence is 15 residues long. J was trimmed by 7 bases and V by 0 bases; bases with no gene match: 7. Germline lookup yields CDR1 ENHRY and CDR2 SYGVKD.

CDR3 amino acids: CATSDSGNTIYF. The CDR3 nucleotides read TGTGCCACCTCGGATTCTGGAAACACCATATATTTT. The V call is TRBV28, the J call TRBJ1-3; no definite D call. V was cut by 10 bases and J by 1 base, with 8 bases left in between. This CDR3 is built from 12 residues. CDR1 and CDR2 (germline): MDHEN, SYDVKM.

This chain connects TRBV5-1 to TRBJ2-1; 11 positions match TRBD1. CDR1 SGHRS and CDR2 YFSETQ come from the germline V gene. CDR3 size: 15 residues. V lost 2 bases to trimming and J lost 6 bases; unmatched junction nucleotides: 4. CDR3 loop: CASSFGQGAGNEQFF. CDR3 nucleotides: TGCGCCAGCAGCTTCGGACAGGGGGCGGGCAATGAGCAGTTCTTC.

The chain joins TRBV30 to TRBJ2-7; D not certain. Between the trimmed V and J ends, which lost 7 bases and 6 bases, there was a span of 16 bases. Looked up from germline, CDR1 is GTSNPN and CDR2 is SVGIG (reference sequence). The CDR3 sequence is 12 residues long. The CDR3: CALIFMRGEQYF. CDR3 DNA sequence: TGTGCCTTAATCTTTATGCGCGGCGAGCAGTACTTC.

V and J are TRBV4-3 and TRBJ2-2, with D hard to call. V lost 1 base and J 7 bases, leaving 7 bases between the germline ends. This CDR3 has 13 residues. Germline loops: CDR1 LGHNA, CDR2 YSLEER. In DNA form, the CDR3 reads TGCGCCAGCAGCCAAGCCTTGAGCGGGGAGCTGTTTTTT. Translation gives CASSQALSGELFF.

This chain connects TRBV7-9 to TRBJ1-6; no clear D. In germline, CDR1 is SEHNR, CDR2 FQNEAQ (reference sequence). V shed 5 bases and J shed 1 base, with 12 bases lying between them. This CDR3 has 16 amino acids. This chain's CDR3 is CASSNLEGSYNSPLHF. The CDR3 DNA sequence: TGTGCCAGCAGCAACCTGGAGGGATCCTATAATTCACCCCTCCACTTT. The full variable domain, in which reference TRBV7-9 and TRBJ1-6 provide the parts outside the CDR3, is DTGVSQNPRHKITKRGQNVTFRCDPISEHNRLYWYRQTLGQGPEFLTYFQNEAQLEKSRLLSDRFSAERPKGSFSTLEIQRTEQGDSAMYLCASSNLEGSYNSPLHFGNGTRLTVT.

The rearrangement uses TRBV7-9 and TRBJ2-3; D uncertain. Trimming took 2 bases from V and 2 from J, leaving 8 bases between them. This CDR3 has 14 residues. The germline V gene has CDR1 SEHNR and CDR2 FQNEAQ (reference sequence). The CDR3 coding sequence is TGTGCCAGCAGCTTATCAGAGTACACAGATACGCAGTATTTT. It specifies CASSLSEYTDTQYF.

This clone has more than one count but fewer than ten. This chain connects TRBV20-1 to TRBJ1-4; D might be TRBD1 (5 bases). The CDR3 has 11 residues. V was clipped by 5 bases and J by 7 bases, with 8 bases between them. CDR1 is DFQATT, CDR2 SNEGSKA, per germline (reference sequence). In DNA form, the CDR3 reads TGCAGTGCTGCTCAGGGTGAAAAACTGTTTTTT. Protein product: CSAAQGEKLFF.

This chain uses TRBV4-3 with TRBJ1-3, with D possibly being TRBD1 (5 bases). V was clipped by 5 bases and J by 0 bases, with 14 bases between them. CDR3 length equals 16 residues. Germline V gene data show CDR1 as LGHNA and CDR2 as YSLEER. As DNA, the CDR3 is TGCGCCAGCAGCTTGGGACTGCCGAGCTCTGGAAACACCATATATTTT. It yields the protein CASSLGLPSSGNTIYF.

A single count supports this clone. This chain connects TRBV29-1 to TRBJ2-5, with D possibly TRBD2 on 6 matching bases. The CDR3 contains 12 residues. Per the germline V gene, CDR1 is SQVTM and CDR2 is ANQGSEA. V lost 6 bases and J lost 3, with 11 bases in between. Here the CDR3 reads CSVGTPKETQYF. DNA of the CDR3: TGCAGCGTAGGGACTCCCAAAGAGACCCAGTACTTC.

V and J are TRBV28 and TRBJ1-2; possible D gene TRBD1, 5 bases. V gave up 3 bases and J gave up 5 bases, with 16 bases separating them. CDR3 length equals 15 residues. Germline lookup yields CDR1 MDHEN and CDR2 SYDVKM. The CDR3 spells CASSLAGAEEYGYTF. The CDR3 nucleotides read TGTGCCAGCAGTTTGGCTGGGGCAGAGGAATATGGCTACACCTTC.

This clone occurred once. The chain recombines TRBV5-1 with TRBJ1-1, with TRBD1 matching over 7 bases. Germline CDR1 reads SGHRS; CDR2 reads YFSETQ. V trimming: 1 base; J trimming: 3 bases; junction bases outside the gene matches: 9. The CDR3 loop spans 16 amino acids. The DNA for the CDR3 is TGCGCCAGCAGCTTGTACAGGGGAATATCGGACACTGAAGCTTTCTTT. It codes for CASSLYRGISDTEAFF. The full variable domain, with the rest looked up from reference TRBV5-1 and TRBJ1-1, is KAGVTQTPRYLIKTRGQQVTLSCSPISGHRSVSWYQQTPGQGLQFLFEYFSETQRNKGNFPGRFSGRQFSNSRSEMNVSTLELGDSALYLCASSLYRGISDTEAFFGQGTRLTVV.

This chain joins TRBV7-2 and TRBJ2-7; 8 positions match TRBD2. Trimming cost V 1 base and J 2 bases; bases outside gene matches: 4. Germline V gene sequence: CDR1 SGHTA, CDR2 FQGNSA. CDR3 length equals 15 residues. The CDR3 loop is CASSLDNGGAYEQYF. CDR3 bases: TGTGCCAGCAGCTTAGATAACGGGGGGGCCTACGAGCAGTACTTC.

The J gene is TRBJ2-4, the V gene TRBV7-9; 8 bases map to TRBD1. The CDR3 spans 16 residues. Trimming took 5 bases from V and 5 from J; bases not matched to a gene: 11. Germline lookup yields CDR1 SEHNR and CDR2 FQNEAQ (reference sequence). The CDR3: CASSPFRGLGQNIQYF. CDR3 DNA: TGTGCCAGCAGCCCCTTCAGGGGGCTGGGGCAAAACATTCAGTACTTC.